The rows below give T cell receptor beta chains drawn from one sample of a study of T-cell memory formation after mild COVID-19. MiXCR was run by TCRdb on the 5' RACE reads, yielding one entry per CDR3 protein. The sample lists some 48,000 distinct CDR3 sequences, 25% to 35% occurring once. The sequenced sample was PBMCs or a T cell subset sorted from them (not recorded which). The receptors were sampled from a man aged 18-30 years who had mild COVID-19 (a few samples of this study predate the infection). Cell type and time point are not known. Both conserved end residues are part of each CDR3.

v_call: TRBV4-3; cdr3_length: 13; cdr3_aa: CASSRGLNTEAFF
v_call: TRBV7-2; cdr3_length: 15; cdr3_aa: CASSPRLAGTDTQYF
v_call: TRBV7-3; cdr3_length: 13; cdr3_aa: CASSFPPNVEQFF
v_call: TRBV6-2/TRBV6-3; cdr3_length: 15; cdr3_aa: CASRPPTDLNTEAFF
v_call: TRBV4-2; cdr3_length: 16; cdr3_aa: CASSLGGPEGLGTQYF
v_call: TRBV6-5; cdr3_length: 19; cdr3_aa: CASSYSIPLAGGNTDTQYF
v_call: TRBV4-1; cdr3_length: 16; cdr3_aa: CASSPLETTAAYEQYF
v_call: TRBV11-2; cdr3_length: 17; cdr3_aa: CASSGWQAPSGANVLTF
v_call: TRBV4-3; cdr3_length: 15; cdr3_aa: CASSQEDGVPDEQYF
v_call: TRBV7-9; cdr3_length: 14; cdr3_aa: CASSLGGGRSPLHF